This is a list of T cell receptor beta chains from one sample in a study of memory CD4+ T cells and cytomegalovirus serostatus. Only in-frame clones appear in the TCRdb table, and some are missing; sequencing was by immunoSEQ multiplex PCR. The table lists tens of thousands of clones, 82% of them singletons. Sequenced: memory CD4+ T cells from blood. The source is an adult in good health and CMV-seronegative. Each CDR3 is given with its conserved first and last residue. Each record gives: J gene, D gene, clone size, V gene, CDR3 DNA, CDR3 protein. A D gene is named only where the DNA matches it firmly. Clone size is not always given. Where it is, it says once, few, many or a class for expanded clones.

j_call: TRBJ1-6; d_call: -; clone_size: -; v_call: TRBV27; cdr3_nt: TGTGCCAGCAGTTTAAACAGGCAGTCCTATAATTCACCCCTCCACTTT; cdr3_aa: CASSLNRQSYNSPLHF
j_call: TRBJ2-5; d_call: -; clone_size: -; v_call: TRBV10-3; cdr3_nt: TGTGCCATCAGGAGCGAGGGCCAAGAGACCCAGTACTTC; cdr3_aa: CAIRSEGQETQYF
j_call: TRBJ1-2; d_call: -; clone_size: -; v_call: TRBV5-5; cdr3_nt: TGTGCCAGCAGCTTGCAACAGCTAAATGGCTACACCTTC; cdr3_aa: CASSLQQLNGYTF
j_call: TRBJ1-3; d_call: TRBD1; clone_size: -; v_call: TRBV18; cdr3_nt: TGTGCCAGCTCACCGGGGACAGGGAACGGAAACACCATATATTTT; cdr3_aa: CASSPGTGNGNTIYF
j_call: TRBJ2-2; d_call: TRBD2; clone_size: -; v_call: TRBV4-2; cdr3_nt: TGTGCCAGCAGGCCAGCCGGGACTACGAACACCGGGGAGCTGTTTTTT; cdr3_aa: CASRPAGTTNTGELFF
j_call: TRBJ2-1; d_call: TRBD1; clone_size: few; v_call: TRBV2; cdr3_nt: TGTGCCAGCAGGGGACAGAAGCGGTACAATGAGCAGTTCTTC; cdr3_aa: CASRGQKRYNEQFF
j_call: TRBJ2-1; d_call: TRBD2; clone_size: -; v_call: TRBV18; cdr3_nt: TGTGCCAGCTCACCAGGGCGGGGGTTCTACAATGAGCAGTTCTTC; cdr3_aa: CASSPGRGFYNEQFF
j_call: TRBJ1-2; d_call: -; clone_size: -; v_call: TRBV9; cdr3_nt: TGTGCCAGCAGCGTCGAACAGGGAAATGGCTACACCTTC; cdr3_aa: CASSVEQGNGYTF
j_call: TRBJ1-3; d_call: -; clone_size: -; v_call: TRBV6-6; cdr3_nt: TGTGCCAGCAGGGACGCGGGCCGGGGAAACACCATATATTTT; cdr3_aa: CASRDAGRGNTIYF
j_call: TRBJ1-5; d_call: TRBD1; clone_size: few; v_call: TRBV6-1; cdr3_nt: TGTGCAGGGGGGACAGGCACGTCCGCGCTCCGGCCCCAGCATTTT; cdr3_aa: CAGGTGTSALRPQHF
j_call: TRBJ2-5; d_call: TRBD2; clone_size: -; v_call: TRBV4-3; cdr3_nt: TGCGCCAGCAGCCCGACTAGCGGGGGGGAGACCCAGTACTTC; cdr3_aa: CASSPTSGGETQYF
j_call: TRBJ2-5; d_call: -; clone_size: -; v_call: TRBV27; cdr3_nt: TGTGCCAGCAGTCTAAACACACAATTTAATGCCCAGTACTTC; cdr3_aa: CASSLNTQFNAQYF
j_call: TRBJ1-2; d_call: -; clone_size: -; v_call: TRBV10-3; cdr3_nt: TGTGCCATCAGTGTGGAGATTAGCTATGGCTACACCTTC; cdr3_aa: CAISVEISYGYTF
j_call: TRBJ2-7; d_call: -; clone_size: -; v_call: TRBV5-1; cdr3_nt: TGCGCCAGCAGCTTGCAGGGACCCCCCTACGAGCAGTACTTC; cdr3_aa: CASSLQGPPYEQYF
j_call: TRBJ1-5; d_call: TRBD1; clone_size: -; v_call: TRBV10-3; cdr3_nt: TGTGCCATCAGTGGTGGACAGGCAGGCCGGCCCCAGCATTTT; cdr3_aa: CAISGGQAGRPQHF
j_call: TRBJ2-1; d_call: -; clone_size: -; v_call: TRBV7-3; cdr3_nt: TGTGCCAGCAGCTTAGATAAGTCCCGCAATGAGCAGTTCTTC; cdr3_aa: CASSLDKSRNEQFF
j_call: TRBJ2-1; d_call: TRBD2; clone_size: -; v_call: TRBV28; cdr3_nt: TGTGCCAGCAGCACTGAAAGCGGGGGGCGTTACAATGAGCAGTTCTTC; cdr3_aa: CASSTESGGRYNEQFF
j_call: TRBJ2-3; d_call: TRBD2; clone_size: -; v_call: TRBV5-6; cdr3_nt: TGTGCCAGCAGCTTGCAGGCGGGGGGCACAGATACGCAGTATTTT; cdr3_aa: CASSLQAGGTDTQYF
j_call: TRBJ1-2; d_call: -; clone_size: -; v_call: TRBV2; cdr3_nt: TGTGCCAGCAGTGTTCTAGGGGTTCCTAACTATGGCTACACCTTC; cdr3_aa: CASSVLGVPNYGYTF
j_call: TRBJ2-3; d_call: TRBD1; clone_size: -; v_call: TRBV19; cdr3_nt: TGTGCCAGTAGCACAATTTTCGGGACAGGGAGCACAGATACGCAGTATTTT; cdr3_aa: CASSTIFGTGSTDTQYF
j_call: TRBJ1-2; d_call: -; clone_size: -; v_call: TRBV30; cdr3_nt: TGTGCCTGGAGTGTATTGGGACCCGCGAGGACCTTC; cdr3_aa: CAWSVLGPARTF
j_call: TRBJ2-2; d_call: -; clone_size: -; v_call: TRBV11-3; cdr3_nt: TGTGCCAGCAGCCGAGGGGGGACCGGGGACACCGGGGAGCTGTTTTTT; cdr3_aa: CASSRGGTGDTGELFF
j_call: TRBJ1-2; d_call: TRBD1; clone_size: once; v_call: TRBV6-6; cdr3_nt: TGTGCCAGCAGCACGACAGGGGACGGCTACACCTTC; cdr3_aa: CASSTTGDGYTF
j_call: TRBJ1-6; d_call: -; clone_size: once; v_call: TRBV5-1; cdr3_nt: TGCGCCAGCAGCCTCTCCGGGAATAATTCACCCCTCCACTTT; cdr3_aa: CASSLSGNNSPLHF
j_call: TRBJ2-3; d_call: -; clone_size: once; v_call: TRBV9; cdr3_nt: TGTGCCAGCAGCGTAGAGGGTAGTTGGTATGCGACAGATACGCAGTATTTT; cdr3_aa: CASSVEGSWYATDTQYF
j_call: TRBJ2-7; d_call: -; clone_size: -; v_call: TRBV30; cdr3_nt: TGTGCCTGGAGTGGGACCGGGGGCGGGCAGTACTTC; cdr3_aa: CAWSGTGGGQYF
j_call: TRBJ1-2; d_call: -; clone_size: -; v_call: TRBV14; cdr3_nt: TGTGCCAGCAGCCCGATTTGGACAAATTCCGTCTCTGGTGGTGGCTACACCTTC; cdr3_aa: CASSPIWTNSVSGGGYTF
j_call: TRBJ2-4; d_call: TRBD1; clone_size: -; v_call: TRBV5-1; cdr3_nt: TGCGCCAGCAGCTTGGGACAGGGAAACATTCAGTACTTC; cdr3_aa: CASSLGQGNIQYF
j_call: TRBJ1-5; d_call: TRBD1; clone_size: -; v_call: TRBV28; cdr3_nt: TGTGCCAGCAGTGTAGGGACAGGGTGGGATCAGCCCCAGCATTTT; cdr3_aa: CASSVGTGWDQPQHF
j_call: TRBJ1-1; d_call: -; clone_size: -; v_call: TRBV7-2; cdr3_nt: TGTGCCAGCAACCTTAGGTCACGGAATACTGAAGCTTTCTTT; cdr3_aa: CASNLRSRNTEAFF
j_call: TRBJ2-7; d_call: -; clone_size: -; v_call: TRBV9; cdr3_nt: TGTGCCAGCAGCGTAGTAGGTCAGGGTGGAAACGAGCAGTACTTC; cdr3_aa: CASSVVGQGGNEQYF
j_call: TRBJ1-2; d_call: TRBD1; clone_size: -; v_call: TRBV9; cdr3_nt: TGTGCCAGCAGCGCTACAGGGGAGTATGGCTACACCTTC; cdr3_aa: CASSATGEYGYTF
j_call: TRBJ2-6; d_call: -; clone_size: -; v_call: TRBV19; cdr3_nt: TGTGCCAGCCGGGACTTTGGGGCCAACGTCCTGACTTTC; cdr3_aa: CASRDFGANVLTF
j_call: TRBJ2-7; d_call: TRBD1; clone_size: -; v_call: TRBV27; cdr3_nt: TGTGCCAGCAGAACCTTTCTGGACAGGGGGCAGTACGAGCAGTACTTC; cdr3_aa: CASRTFLDRGQYEQYF
j_call: TRBJ1-2; d_call: -; clone_size: -; v_call: TRBV28; cdr3_nt: TGTGCCAGCAGACAGGACGGGACTAACTATGGCTACACCTTC; cdr3_aa: CASRQDGTNYGYTF
j_call: TRBJ1-2; d_call: -; clone_size: -; v_call: TRBV5-5; cdr3_nt: TGTGCCAGCAGCTTGGACGGAAGCTATGGCTACACCTTC; cdr3_aa: CASSLDGSYGYTF
j_call: TRBJ2-6; d_call: -; clone_size: -; v_call: TRBV5-5; cdr3_nt: TGTGCCAGCAGCTTGGCACCGGGTGGGGCTAACGTCCTGACTTTC; cdr3_aa: CASSLAPGGANVLTF
j_call: TRBJ1-5; d_call: -; clone_size: few; v_call: TRBV28; cdr3_nt: TGTGCCAGCAGGCTCCAGGGTCAGCCCCAGCATTTT; cdr3_aa: CASRLQGQPQHF
j_call: TRBJ1-6; d_call: -; clone_size: -; v_call: TRBV6-5; cdr3_nt: TGTGCCAGCAGCGCCCTCTACTCCTATAATTCACCCCTCCACTTT; cdr3_aa: CASSALYSYNSPLHF
j_call: TRBJ2-3; d_call: -; clone_size: -; v_call: TRBV19; cdr3_nt: TGTGCCAGTAGTATAGATCCTGGGCGCGCTGTCACAGATACGCAGTATTTT; cdr3_aa: CASSIDPGRAVTDTQYF
j_call: TRBJ1-1; d_call: TRBD1; clone_size: -; v_call: TRBV7-2; cdr3_nt: TGTGCCAGCAGCTCAAGACAGGGAGGGGGCACTGAAGCTTTCTTT; cdr3_aa: CASSSRQGGGTEAFF
j_call: TRBJ1-4; d_call: TRBD1; clone_size: -; v_call: TRBV18; cdr3_nt: TGTGCCAGCTCGCGAAACGACAGGGTGGTTGAAAAACTGTTTTTT; cdr3_aa: CASSRNDRVVEKLFF
j_call: TRBJ2-6; d_call: TRBD2; clone_size: few; v_call: TRBV19; cdr3_nt: TGTGCCAGTAGTGGGTCGGGGAGGGTTGGGGCCAACGTCCTGACTTTC; cdr3_aa: CASSGSGRVGANVLTF
j_call: TRBJ1-6; d_call: -; clone_size: -; v_call: TRBV7-2; cdr3_nt: TGTGCCAGCAGCTTACGGGAAACTTTGGCCCTCCACTTT; cdr3_aa: CASSLRETLALHF
j_call: TRBJ1-4; d_call: TRBD1; clone_size: -; v_call: TRBV2; cdr3_nt: TGTGCCAGCAGTGACTTCAGGGGGTTTAATGAAAAACTGTTTTTT; cdr3_aa: CASSDFRGFNEKLFF
j_call: TRBJ1-4; d_call: -; clone_size: once; v_call: TRBV19; cdr3_nt: TGTGCCAGTAGTATTAACGGGGGAGGTAATGAAAAACTGTTTTTT; cdr3_aa: CASSINGGGNEKLFF
j_call: TRBJ1-5; d_call: -; clone_size: once; v_call: TRBV28; cdr3_nt: TGTGCCAGTCCTTCGGGCAGGGTTTTCGATAGCAATCAGCCCCAGCATTTT; cdr3_aa: CASPSGRVFDSNQPQHF
j_call: TRBJ1-6; d_call: -; clone_size: -; v_call: TRBV7-2; cdr3_nt: TGTGCCAGCGGACGAGGGGGTACTAATTCACCCCTCCACTTT; cdr3_aa: CASGRGGTNSPLHF
j_call: TRBJ2-5; d_call: -; clone_size: -; v_call: TRBV9; cdr3_nt: TGTGCCAGCAGCGTAAGTGGGAGCTTTCAGGAGACCCAGTACTTC; cdr3_aa: CASSVSGSFQETQYF
j_call: TRBJ1-1; d_call: -; clone_size: -; v_call: TRBV5-8; cdr3_nt: TGTGCCAGCAGCTTGGAGTCAGGGGACACTGAAGCTTTCTTT; cdr3_aa: CASSLESGDTEAFF
j_call: TRBJ2-3; d_call: TRBD2; clone_size: few; v_call: TRBV28; cdr3_nt: TGTGCCAGCGTAGCGGGGGGGACAGATACGCAGTATTTT; cdr3_aa: CASVAGGTDTQYF
j_call: TRBJ2-5; d_call: -; clone_size: -; v_call: TRBV19; cdr3_nt: TGTGCCAGTAGTGCACAGGGGGGGGTACAAGAGACCCAGTACTTC; cdr3_aa: CASSAQGGVQETQYF
j_call: TRBJ2-2; d_call: -; clone_size: -; v_call: TRBV9; cdr3_nt: TGTGCCAGCAGCGTAGCAGGGGTCAACACCGGGGAGCTGTTTTTT; cdr3_aa: CASSVAGVNTGELFF
j_call: TRBJ2-3; d_call: -; clone_size: -; v_call: TRBV11-2; cdr3_nt: TGTGCCAGCAGCTTTTTAACAGGGCCCAGCCCTAGAGATACGCAGTATTTT; cdr3_aa: CASSFLTGPSPRDTQYF